The sequence of this T cell receptor (beta chain) was determined in a study of OX40 agonist ivuxolimab in advanced cancers. Study information: Three individuals attained partial responses, comprising one hepatocellular carcinoma case and two cutaneous melanoma cases.

The germline CDR1 and CDR2 sequences are SGHTA and FQGTGA. Trimming took off 5 bases at V and 0 bases at J, with 9 bases between the two ends. This CDR3 spans 14 amino acids. Data came from immunoSEQ multiplex PCR; TCRdb stores just in-frame clones and leaves some out. The profile covers roughly 60,000 clones, with about 84% appearing a single time and around 2.5% taken by the ten largest. Systemic immunosuppression or a history of autoimmune disease excluded patients. This specimen consisted of CD4+ or CD8+ T cells sorted from blood, obtained in a trial of the OX40 agonist ivuxolimab. This chain connects TRBV7-3 to TRBJ2-3; D is unclear. This receptor was taken from an adult with an advanced solid tumor such as melanoma, head and neck, liver or kidney cancer. The CDR3 here is CASSPQSSTDTQYF. For the CDR3, the DNA is TGTGCCAGCAGCCCCCAGAGCAGCACAGATACGCAGTATTTT.